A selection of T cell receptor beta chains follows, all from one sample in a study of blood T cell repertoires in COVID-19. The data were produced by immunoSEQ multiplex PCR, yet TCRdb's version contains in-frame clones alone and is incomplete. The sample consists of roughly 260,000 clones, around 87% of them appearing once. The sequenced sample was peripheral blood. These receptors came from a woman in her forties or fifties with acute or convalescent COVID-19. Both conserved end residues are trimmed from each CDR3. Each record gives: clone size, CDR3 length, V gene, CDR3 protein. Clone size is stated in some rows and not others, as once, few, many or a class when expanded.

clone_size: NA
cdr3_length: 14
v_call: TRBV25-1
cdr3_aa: ASSDLTLGRSTEAF

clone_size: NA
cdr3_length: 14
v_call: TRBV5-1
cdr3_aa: ASSLVRGLAGVEQF

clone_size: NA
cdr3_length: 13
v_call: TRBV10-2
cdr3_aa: ASSETGPHNQPQH

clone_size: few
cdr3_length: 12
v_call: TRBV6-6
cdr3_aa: ASSFTGGNYGYT

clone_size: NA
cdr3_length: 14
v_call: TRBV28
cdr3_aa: ASSFGGIVVNTEAF

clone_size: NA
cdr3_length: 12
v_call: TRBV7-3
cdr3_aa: ASSLDRGDSPLH

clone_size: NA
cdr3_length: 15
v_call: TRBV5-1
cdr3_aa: ASSPREFPQPRETQY

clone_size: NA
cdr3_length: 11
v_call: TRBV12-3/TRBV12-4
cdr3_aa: ASSFFRTGELF

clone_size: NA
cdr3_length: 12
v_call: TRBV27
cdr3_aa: ASSSDRDPYEQY

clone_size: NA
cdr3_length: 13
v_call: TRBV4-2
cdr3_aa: ASSQDRGRFYGYT

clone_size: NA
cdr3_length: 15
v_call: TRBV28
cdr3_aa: ASTGTSGSRAKNIQY

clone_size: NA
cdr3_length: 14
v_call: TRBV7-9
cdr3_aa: ASSYLGSWGLGTQY

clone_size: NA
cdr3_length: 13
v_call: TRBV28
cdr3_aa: ASSLSPSSGNTIY

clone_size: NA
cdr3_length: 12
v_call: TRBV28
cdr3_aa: ASSGGGTGHGYT

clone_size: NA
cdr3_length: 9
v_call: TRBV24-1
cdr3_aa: ATGGVGEQF

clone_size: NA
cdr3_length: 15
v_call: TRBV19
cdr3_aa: ASSLRLLAVLGNEQF

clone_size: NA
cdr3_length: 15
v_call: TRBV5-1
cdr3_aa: ASRSGGVGIQYNEQF

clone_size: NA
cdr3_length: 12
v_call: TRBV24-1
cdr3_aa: ATSGGTSGYEQY